The clone carrying this T cell receptor beta chain was seen just once. TCR beta sequences were obtained from blood CD8+ and CD4+ T cells. Treatment-naive patients with stable or active relapsing-remitting disease served as multiple sclerosis controls. Purification of the CD8+ and CD4+ T cells relied on negative isolation, and TEMRA cells underwent FACS enrichment. Random hexamers were used to reverse transcribe an amount of roughly 0.5 to 1 ug RNA. An immunoSEQ multiplex PCR generated amplified TCR beta CDR3 products spanning 54 Vbeta and 13 Jbeta. MiXCR was run by TCRdb on the immunoSEQ multiplex PCR reads, yielding one entry per CDR3 protein. The sample records around 130,000 distinct CDR3 sequences, around 90% being singletons. The CDR3 consists of 14 residues. Germline CDR1 and CDR2: MNHEY and SVGAGI. Trimming cost V 8 bases and J 7 bases, with 20 bases left between them. The sample is drawn from a study of CD8 T cells in Susac syndrome.

This TCR came from a human donor with multiple sclerosis. The sample was CD8+ T cells from PBMCs. This chain uses TRBV6-5 with TRBJ1-1, with D maybe TRBD1 (6 bases). CDR3 in amino acids: CASLEGGTLGEAFF. CDR3 DNA sequence: TGTGCCAGCCTAGAGGGGGGGACCCTCGGTGAAGCTTTCTTT.